This TCR beta chain appears in the sequencing data of a study of cytomegalovirus exposure and HLA in healthy donors. Concerning this clone: Its antigen is unidentified.

Germline lookup yields CDR1 SNHLY and CDR2 FYNNEI. The CDR3 spans 12 residues. The germline V and J ends were trimmed by 2 bases and 8 bases, with 9 bases remaining between them. Regarding the study as a whole: Later analysis suggested most CMV-associated TCR beta chains were HLA-restricted. Presence/absence results assume similar sequencing depth per donor, which may not hold.

Healthy bone marrow donors supplied every sample. Primers included in the PCR were 60 Vbeta and 13 Jbeta primers. This table comes from immunoSEQ multiplex PCR, and its TCRdb copy is limited to in-frame clones, with some not included. The repertoire holds around 240,000 clones, 82% seen once, with 4.5% to 6% in the top ten. This rearrangement joins TRBV2 to TRBJ1-1; tentatively, D is TRBD1 (6 bases). This TCR was recovered from a middle-aged woman in good health and CMV-seropositive. Sequencing input: PBMCs. CDR3 bases: TGTGCCAGCAGTGAACAGGGGCTGGAAGCTTTCTTT. Residues: CASSEQGLEAFF.